The 21 T cell receptor beta chains below were found in one sample sequenced in a study of cytomegalovirus exposure and HLA in healthy donors. A multiplex PCR was run with 60 Vbeta primers and 13 Jbeta primers. Libraries were prepared by immunoSEQ multiplex PCR; TCRdb keeps only in-frame clonotypes and omits some of them. The table includes 200,000 to 250,000 clones, 85% to 90% detected once. What was sequenced was PBMCs. These receptors all come from a woman under 30 in good health and CMV-seronegative.

The CDR3, as DNA: TGTGCCAGCAGCCAGGGATATGGCTACACCTTC. Its protein product is CASSQGYGYTF. The V call is TRBV6-6, the J call TRBJ1-2; D may be TRBD1 (5 bases). Germline CDR1 MNHNY, CDR2 SVGAGI (reference sequence). This CDR3 contains 11 residues. V gave up 6 bases and J gave up 5 bases, with 7 bases separating them.

This clone appeared a few times. The rearrangement links TRBV15 to TRBJ2-3; 13 nucleotides line up with TRBD2. The CDR3 is made up of 16 amino acids. The germline gives CDR1 LNHNV, CDR2 YYDKDF (reference sequence). V shed 0 bases and J 6 bases; nucleotides not matched to a gene: 3. CDR3: CATSRDAGLAGDTQYF. Written as DNA, the CDR3 is TGTGCCACCAGCAGAGACGCGGGACTAGCGGGGGATACGCAGTATTTT.

The rearrangement links TRBV7-6 to TRBJ2-1, with a tentative D call TRBD2 (6 bases). Germline CDR1 and CDR2: SGHVS and FNYEAQ. CDR3 length equals 13 residues. V was cut by 4 bases and J by 7 bases, with 11 bases left in between. CDR3 protein: CASSSRRGNEQFF. CDR3 sequence (DNA): TGTGCCAGCAGCTCAAGACGGGGGAATGAGCAGTTCTTC.

The chain uses TRBV19 and TRBJ2-5; 7 positions agree with TRBD1. CDR3 length equals 14 residues. Germline trimming cut 5 bases from V and 2 bases from J; bases unmatched to any gene: 5. Germline values: CDR1 LNHDA, CDR2 SQIVND (reference sequence). For the CDR3, the DNA is TGTGCCAGTAGTCCGACAGGGTGGCAAGAGACCCAGTACTTC. Its translation: CASSPTGWQETQYF.

This chain connects TRBV19 to TRBJ1-6; unclear D gene. The V gene's germline CDR1 is LNHDA and CDR2 SQIVND (reference sequence). This CDR3 is built from 16 residues. Trimming removed 3 bases at V and 4 bases at J, with 13 bases between. CDR3 nucleotide sequence: TGTGCCAGTAGTATCGAATACACCGATTATAATTCACCCCTCCACTTT. It yields the protein CASSIEYTDYNSPLHF.

The rearrangement links TRBV6-1 to TRBJ2-1, with 7 bases fitting TRBD1. Germline V gene sequence: CDR1 MNHNS, CDR2 SASEGT. With V trimmed by 6 bases and J by 4 bases, 3 bases remained unmatched. The CDR3 covers 13 residues. The CDR3 reads CASRWDSYNEQFF. CDR3 coding DNA: TGTGCCAGCAGATGGGACAGTTACAATGAGCAGTTCTTC.

V usage is TRBV7-2 and J usage is TRBJ1-1, with D unclear. V lost 2 bases, J lost 5 bases, and 9 bases lay in between. CDR3 length: 13 residues. Germline CDR1 and CDR2: SGHTA and FQGNSA. CDR3 nucleotide sequence: TGTGCCAGCAGCTTAACCCCACGGACTGAAGCTTTCTTT. Translation gives CASSLTPRTEAFF.

This clone was seen once. CDR3: CASSPNPPSGHSRYEQYF. As DNA, the CDR3 is TGCGCCAGCAGCCCTAACCCTCCCAGCGGGCACTCCCGCTACGAGCAGTACTTC. V and J are TRBV4-1 and TRBJ2-7; the D gene is possibly TRBD2 (6 bases). Germline CDR1 MGHRA, CDR2 YSYEKL. This CDR3 is 18 amino acids long. V lost 4 bases, J lost 3 bases, and 25 bases lay in between.

V gene TRBV6-1 combines with J gene TRBJ2-3, with 8 bases fitting TRBD1. The V gene end was trimmed by 6 bases and the J gene end by 4 bases; junction bases not matched to a gene: 3. The CDR3 is made up of 13 amino acids. Germline lookup yields CDR1 MNHNS and CDR2 SASEGT. This chain's CDR3 is CASRTGVADTQYF. CDR3 coding DNA: TGTGCCAGCAGGACAGGGGTAGCAGATACGCAGTATTTT.

V usage is TRBV5-1 and J usage is TRBJ2-1, with D unresolved. The CDR3 runs to 13 residues. V gave up 0 bases and J gave up 10 bases, with 11 bases separating them. The germline gives CDR1 SGHRS, CDR2 YFSETQ. CDR3 region: CASSLEVFGEQFF. CDR3 coding DNA: TGCGCCAGCAGCTTGGAGGTTTTCGGGGAGCAGTTCTTC.

This clone occurred a few times. J is TRBJ1-1 and V is TRBV9; 11 bases are a match to TRBD1. Germline V gives CDR1 SGDLS, CDR2 YYNGEE. CDR3 size: 17 residues. V lost 4 bases and J lost 1; bases outside the gene matches: 9. The CDR3 reads CASSPVGQGGSNTEAFF. The CDR3 coding sequence is TGTGCCAGCAGCCCCGTGGGACAGGGGGGTTCGAACACTGAAGCTTTCTTT.

V is TRBV6-1 and J is TRBJ2-7; 8 bases line up with TRBD1. The trim removed 2 bases at V and 3 bases at J, leaving 12 bases unmatched. The CDR3 is 17 residues long. Germline assignment: CDR1 MNHNS and CDR2 SASEGT. CDR3 bases: TGTGCCAGCAGTGAAATGGCAGGGGGCGCTTTGAGCTACGAGCAGTACTTC. Protein product: CASSEMAGGALSYEQYF.

In its sample, this clone was seen once. CDR3 nucleotide sequence: TGCGCCAGCAGCTTTCTCGGTAGTCCCTACGAGCAGTACTTC. Translation gives CASSFLGSPYEQYF. The chain has TRBV5-1 and TRBJ2-7; D is unclear. Trimming shortened V by 2 bases and J by 2 bases, and 11 bases separated the two germline ends. The CDR3 is 14 amino acids. CDR1 and CDR2 from the germline V gene are SGHRS and YFSETQ.

The CDR3, as DNA: TGTGCCAGCAGCCCCTCCCTAGGAAGCCTCGAGCAGTACTTC. Protein product: CASSPSLGSLEQYF. The rearrangement joins TRBV7-6 to TRBJ2-7; D unclear. This CDR3 has 14 amino acids. V lost 5 bases, J lost 6 bases, and 17 bases lay in between. CDR1 and CDR2 from the germline V gene are SGHVS and FNYEAQ.

There are a few counts of this clone. The CDR3 DNA reads TGTGCCAGCACTTTAGGACTCTCGGGGACCTACGAGCAGTACTTC. Its protein product is CASTLGLSGTYEQYF. The chain links TRBV11-2 to TRBJ2-7, with D possibly matching TRBD2 (5 bases). Germline CDR1 and CDR2: SGHAT and FQNNGV. Trimming removed 7 bases at V and 2 bases at J, with 18 bases between. This CDR3 contains 15 residues.

The genes are TRBV18 and TRBJ2-7; possibly TRBD1 for D (5 bases). V was trimmed by 4 bases and J by 4 bases, leaving 11 bases between them. There are 13 residues in the CDR3. Germline loops: CDR1 KGHSH, CDR2 LQKENI. The DNA of the CDR3 is TGTGCCAGCTCACTTGGGCAGGGTTACGAGCAGTACTTC. It is translated as CASSLGQGYEQYF.

The rearrangement uses TRBV5-5 and TRBJ2-1, with a weak D call TRBD1 (7 bases). Per germline, CDR1 SGHKS and CDR2 YYEKEE (reference sequence). This CDR3 contains 15 residues. Trimming removed 6 bases at V and 6 bases at J, with 19 bases between. CDR3 sequence: CASILAGGLFNEQFF. CDR3 in DNA: TGTGCCAGCATACTAGCAGGGGGACTTTTCAATGAGCAGTTCTTC. Full variable domain (missing parts from reference TRBV5-5 and TRBJ2-1): DAGVTQSPTHLIKTRGQQVTLRCSPISGHKSVSWYQQVLGQGPQFIFQYYEKEERGRGNFPDRFSARQFPNYSSELNVNALLLGDSALYLCASILAGGLFNEQFFGPGTRLTVL.

This chain's CDR3 is CASSRRGSLYEQYF. The CDR3 bases are TGTGCCAGCAGTCGGAGAGGGTCCCTATACGAGCAGTACTTC. The rearrangement links TRBV27 to TRBJ2-7; weak D call: TRBD2 (5 bases). Germline values: CDR1 MNHEY, CDR2 SMNVEV (reference sequence). The V gene lost 5 bases and the J gene lost 4 bases, with 15 bases spanning the gap. The length of the CDR3 is 14 residues.

This clone was seen once. This chain links TRBV7-9 with TRBJ2-6; D perhaps matches TRBD1 (6 bases). The CDR3 is 17 amino acids. Germline CDR1 reads SEHNR; CDR2 reads FQNEAQ (reference sequence). V lost 2 bases and J lost 0, with 11 bases in between. The CDR3 bases are TGTGCCAGCAGCTTAAGACAGGTATTCTCTGGGGCCAACGTCCTGACTTTC. Amino acids: CASSLRQVFSGANVLTF.

Concerning this clone: The sample holds other DNA sequences that translate to the same CDR3. V usage is TRBV5-4 and J usage is TRBJ2-3; D perhaps matches TRBD2 (5 bases). The germline V and J ends were trimmed by 0 bases and 3 bases, with 5 bases remaining between them. The CDR3 has 13 amino acids. CDR1 is SGHNT and CDR2 is YYREEE in the germline V gene (reference sequence). The CDR3 bases are TGTGCCAGCAGCTTGGCGGGGACAGATACGCAGTATTTT. This gives the protein CASSLAGTDTQYF.

This chain links TRBV4-3 with TRBJ2-3; tentatively, D is TRBD1 (5 bases). The CDR3 consists of 16 residues. The V end lost 1 base, the J end lost 4 bases, and 15 bases lay between the germline ends. CDR1 LGHNA and CDR2 YSLEER come from the germline V gene. In nucleotides, the CDR3 is TGCGCCAGCAGCCAAGTTTTCCGACAGCTTGCAGATACGCAGTATTTT. This encodes CASSQVFRQLADTQYF.